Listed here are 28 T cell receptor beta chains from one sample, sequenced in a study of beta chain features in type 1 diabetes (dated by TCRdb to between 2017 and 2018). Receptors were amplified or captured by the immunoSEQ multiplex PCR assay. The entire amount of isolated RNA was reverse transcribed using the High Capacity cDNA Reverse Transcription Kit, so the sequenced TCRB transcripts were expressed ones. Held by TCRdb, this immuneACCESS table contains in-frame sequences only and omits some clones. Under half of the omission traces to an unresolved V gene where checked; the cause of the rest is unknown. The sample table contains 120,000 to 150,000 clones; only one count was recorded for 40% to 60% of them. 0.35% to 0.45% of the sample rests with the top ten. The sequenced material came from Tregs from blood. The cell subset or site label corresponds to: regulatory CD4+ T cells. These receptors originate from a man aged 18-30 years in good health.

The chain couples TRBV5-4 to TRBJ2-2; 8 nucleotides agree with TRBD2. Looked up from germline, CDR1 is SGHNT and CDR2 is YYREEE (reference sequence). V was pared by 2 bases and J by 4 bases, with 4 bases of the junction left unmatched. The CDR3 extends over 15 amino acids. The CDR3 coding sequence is TGTGCCAGCAGCTTCGGACTAGCCCGCACCGGGGAGCTGTTTTTT. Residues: CASSFGLARTGELFF.

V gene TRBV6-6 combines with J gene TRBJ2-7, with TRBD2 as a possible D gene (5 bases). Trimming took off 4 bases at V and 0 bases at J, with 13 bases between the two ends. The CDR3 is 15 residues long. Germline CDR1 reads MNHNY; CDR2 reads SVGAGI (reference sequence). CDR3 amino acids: CASSSRTRSSYEQYF. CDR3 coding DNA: TGTGCCAGCAGTTCCCGAACTAGAAGCTCCTACGAGCAGTACTTC.

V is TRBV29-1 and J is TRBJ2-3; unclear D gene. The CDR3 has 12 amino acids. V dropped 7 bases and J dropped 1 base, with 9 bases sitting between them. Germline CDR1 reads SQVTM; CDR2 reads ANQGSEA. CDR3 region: CSGYLGTDTQYF. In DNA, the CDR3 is TGCAGCGGTTACTTGGGCACAGATACGCAGTATTTT.

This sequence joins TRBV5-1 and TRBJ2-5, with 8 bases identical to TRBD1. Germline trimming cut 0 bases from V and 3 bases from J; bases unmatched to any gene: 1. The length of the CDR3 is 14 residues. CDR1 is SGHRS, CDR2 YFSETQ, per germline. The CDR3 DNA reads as TGCGCCAGCAGCTTGGCGGACAGGGAAGAGACCCAGTACTTC. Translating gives CASSLADREETQYF.

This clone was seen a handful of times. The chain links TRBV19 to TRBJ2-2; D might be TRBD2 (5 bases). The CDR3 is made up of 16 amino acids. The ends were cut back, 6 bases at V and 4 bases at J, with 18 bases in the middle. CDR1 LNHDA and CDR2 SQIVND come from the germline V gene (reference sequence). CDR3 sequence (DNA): TGTGCCAGTAGGGACCCCCGAGGGCTGCTCACCGGGGAGCTGTTTTTT. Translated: CASRDPRGLLTGELFF.

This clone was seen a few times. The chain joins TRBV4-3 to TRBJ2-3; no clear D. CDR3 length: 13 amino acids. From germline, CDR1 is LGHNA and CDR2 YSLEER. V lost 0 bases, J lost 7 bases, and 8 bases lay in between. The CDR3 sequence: CASSQEGRNTQYF. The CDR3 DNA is TGCGCCAGCAGCCAAGAGGGCCGGAATACGCAGTATTTT.

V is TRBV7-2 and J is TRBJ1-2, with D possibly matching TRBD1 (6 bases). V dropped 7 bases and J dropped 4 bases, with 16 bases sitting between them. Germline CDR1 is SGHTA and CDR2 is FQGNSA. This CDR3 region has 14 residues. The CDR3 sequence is CASTFLQGRYGYTF. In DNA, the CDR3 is TGTGCCAGCACCTTCTTACAGGGTCGCTATGGCTACACCTTC.

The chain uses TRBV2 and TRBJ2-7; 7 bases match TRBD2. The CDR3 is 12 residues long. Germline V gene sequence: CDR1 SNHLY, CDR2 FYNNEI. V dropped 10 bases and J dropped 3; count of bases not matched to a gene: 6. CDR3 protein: CAIWEGHYEQYF. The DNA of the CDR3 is TGTGCCATCTGGGAGGGCCACTACGAGCAGTACTTC.

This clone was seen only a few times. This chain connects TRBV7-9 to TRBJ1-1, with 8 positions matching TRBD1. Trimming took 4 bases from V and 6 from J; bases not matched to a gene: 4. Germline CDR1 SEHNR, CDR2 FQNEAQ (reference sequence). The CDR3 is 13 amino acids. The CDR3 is CASSSDRGAEAFF. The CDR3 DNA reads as TGTGCCAGCAGCTCAGACAGGGGCGCTGAAGCTTTCTTT.

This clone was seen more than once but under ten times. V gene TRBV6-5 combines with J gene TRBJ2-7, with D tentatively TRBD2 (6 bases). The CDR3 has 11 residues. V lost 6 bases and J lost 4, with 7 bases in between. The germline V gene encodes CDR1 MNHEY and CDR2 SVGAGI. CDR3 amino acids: CASSAGYEQYF. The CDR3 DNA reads TGTGCCAGCAGCGCGGGGTACGAGCAGTACTTC.

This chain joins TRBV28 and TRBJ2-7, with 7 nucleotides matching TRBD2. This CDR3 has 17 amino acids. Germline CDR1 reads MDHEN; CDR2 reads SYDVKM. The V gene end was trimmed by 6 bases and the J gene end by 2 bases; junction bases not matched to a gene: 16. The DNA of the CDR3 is TGTGCCAGCAGGATGGGGCACCTAGCGGATATTACCTACGAGCAGTACTTC. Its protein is CASRMGHLADITYEQYF.

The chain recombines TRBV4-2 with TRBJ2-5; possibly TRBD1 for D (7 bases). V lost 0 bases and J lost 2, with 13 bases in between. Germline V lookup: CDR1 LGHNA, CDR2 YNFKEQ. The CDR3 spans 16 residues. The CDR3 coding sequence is TGTGCCAGCAGCCAAGAAGGGAGGACAGGACAAGAGACCCAGTACTTC. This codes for CASSQEGRTGQETQYF.

The CDR3 nucleotides read TGCGCCAGCAGCTCTGGACAGGCCAGCGAGCAGTACTTC. Translation gives CASSSGQASEQYF. This chain connects TRBV5-1 to TRBJ2-7, with TRBD1 matching 7 bases. V lost 3 bases and J lost 6; bases outside the gene matches: 6. The CDR3 sequence is 13 residues long. Germline V lookup: CDR1 SGHRS, CDR2 YFSETQ. Full variable domain (rest looked up from reference TRBV5-1 and TRBJ2-7): KAGVTQTPRYLIKTRGQQVTLSCSPISGHRSVSWYQQTPGQGLQFLFEYFSETQRNKGNFPGRFSGRQFSNSRSEMNVSTLELGDSALYLCASSSGQASEQYFGPGTRLTVT.

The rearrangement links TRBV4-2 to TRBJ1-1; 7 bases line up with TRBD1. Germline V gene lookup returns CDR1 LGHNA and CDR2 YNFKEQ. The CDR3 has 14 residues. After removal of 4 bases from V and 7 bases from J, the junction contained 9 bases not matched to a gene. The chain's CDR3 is CASSLTGAAIEAFF. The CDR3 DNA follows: TGTGCCAGCAGCCTTACAGGGGCCGCGATTGAAGCTTTCTTT.

Here the CDR3 DNA reads TGTGCCAGCAGCCCTCGAGGGGAGGTGGGCGCTGAAGCTTTCTTT. It codes for CASSPRGEVGAEAFF. The genes are TRBV9 and TRBJ1-1; weak D call: TRBD1 (5 bases). Germline-derived CDR1 and CDR2 are SGDLS and YYNGEE. Trimming removed 4 bases at V and 6 bases at J, with 19 bases between. The CDR3 runs 15 residues.

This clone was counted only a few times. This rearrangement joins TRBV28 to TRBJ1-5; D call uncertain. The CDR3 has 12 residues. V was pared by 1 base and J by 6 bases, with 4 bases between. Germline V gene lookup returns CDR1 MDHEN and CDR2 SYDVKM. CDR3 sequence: CASSLSTQPQHF. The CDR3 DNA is TGTGCCAGCAGTTTATCTACTCAGCCCCAGCATTTT. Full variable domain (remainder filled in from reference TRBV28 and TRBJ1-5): DVKVTQSSRYLVKRTGEKVFLECVQDMDHENMFWYRQDPGLGLRLIYFSYDVKMKEKGDIPEGYSVSREKKERFSLILESASTNQTSMYLCASSLSTQPQHFGDGTRLSIL.

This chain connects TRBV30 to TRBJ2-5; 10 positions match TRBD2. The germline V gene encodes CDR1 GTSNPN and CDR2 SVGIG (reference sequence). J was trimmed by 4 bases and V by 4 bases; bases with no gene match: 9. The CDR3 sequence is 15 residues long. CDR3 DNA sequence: TGTGCCTGGACCCCGGGACTAGCGTATTCAGAGACCCAGTACTTC. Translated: CAWTPGLAYSETQYF.

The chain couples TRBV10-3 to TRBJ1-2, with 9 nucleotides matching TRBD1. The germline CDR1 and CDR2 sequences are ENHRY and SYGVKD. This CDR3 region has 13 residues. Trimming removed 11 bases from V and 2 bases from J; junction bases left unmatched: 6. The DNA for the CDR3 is TGTGCCGCACGGACAGGGGAAAACTATGGCTACACCTTC. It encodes CAARTGENYGYTF.

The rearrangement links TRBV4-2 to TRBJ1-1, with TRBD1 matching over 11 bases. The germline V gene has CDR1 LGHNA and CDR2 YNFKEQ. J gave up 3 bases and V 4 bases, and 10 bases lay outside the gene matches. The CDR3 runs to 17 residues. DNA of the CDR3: TGTGCCAGCAGCCCAGGGTCTTGGGACAGGGGGTACACTGAAGCTTTCTTT. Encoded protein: CASSPGSWDRGYTEAFF.

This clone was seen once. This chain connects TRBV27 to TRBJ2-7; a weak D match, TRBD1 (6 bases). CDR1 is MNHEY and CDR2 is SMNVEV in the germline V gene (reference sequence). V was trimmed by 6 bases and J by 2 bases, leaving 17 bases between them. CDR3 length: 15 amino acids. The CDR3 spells CASSAGTSAPYEQYF. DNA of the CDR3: TGTGCCAGCAGCGCCGGGACATCCGCTCCCTACGAGCAGTACTTC.

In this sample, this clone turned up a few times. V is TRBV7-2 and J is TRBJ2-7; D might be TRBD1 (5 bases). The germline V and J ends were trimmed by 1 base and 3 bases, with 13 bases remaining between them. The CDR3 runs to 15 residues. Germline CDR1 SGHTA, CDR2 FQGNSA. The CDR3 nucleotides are TGTGCCAGCAGCTTAGAATCCAGGGCATTCTACGAGCAGTACTTC. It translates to CASSLESRAFYEQYF.

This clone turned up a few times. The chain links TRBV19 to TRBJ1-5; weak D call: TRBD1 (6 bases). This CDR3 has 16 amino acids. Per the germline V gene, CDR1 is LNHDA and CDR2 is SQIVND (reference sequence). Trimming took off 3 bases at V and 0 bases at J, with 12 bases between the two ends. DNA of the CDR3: TGTGCCAGTAGTATTAGGACAGCTAATAGCAATCAGCCCCAGCATTTT. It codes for CASSIRTANSNQPQHF.

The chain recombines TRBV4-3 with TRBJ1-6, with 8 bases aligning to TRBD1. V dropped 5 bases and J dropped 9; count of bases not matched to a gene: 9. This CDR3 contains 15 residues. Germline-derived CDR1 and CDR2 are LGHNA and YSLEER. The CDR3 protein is CASSTTTGVGSPLHF. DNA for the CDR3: TGCGCCAGCAGCACGACGACAGGGGTTGGTTCACCCCTCCACTTT.

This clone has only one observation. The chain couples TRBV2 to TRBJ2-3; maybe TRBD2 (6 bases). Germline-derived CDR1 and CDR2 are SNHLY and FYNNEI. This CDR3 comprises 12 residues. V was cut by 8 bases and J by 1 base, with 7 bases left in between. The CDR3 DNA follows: TGTGCCAGCGAGCGGGGCACAGATACGCAGTATTTT. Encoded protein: CASERGTDTQYF. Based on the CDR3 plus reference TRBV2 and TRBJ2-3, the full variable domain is EPEVTQTPSHQVTQMGQEVILRCVPISNHLYFYWYRQILGQKVEFLVSFYNNEISEKSEIFDDQFSVERPDGSNFTLKIRSTKLEDSAMYFCASERGTDTQYFGPGTRLTVL.

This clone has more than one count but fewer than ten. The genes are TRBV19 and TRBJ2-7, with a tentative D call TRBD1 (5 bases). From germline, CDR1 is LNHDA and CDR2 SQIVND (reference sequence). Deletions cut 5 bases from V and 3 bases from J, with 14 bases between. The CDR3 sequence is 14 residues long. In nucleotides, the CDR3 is TGTGCCAGTAGTCTACGACAGCTTAACTACGAGCAGTACTTC. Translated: CASSLRQLNYEQYF.

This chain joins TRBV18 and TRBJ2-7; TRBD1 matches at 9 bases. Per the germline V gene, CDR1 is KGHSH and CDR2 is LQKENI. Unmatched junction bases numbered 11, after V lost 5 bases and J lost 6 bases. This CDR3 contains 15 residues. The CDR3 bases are TGTGCCAGCTCAGCCTATTACAGGGGGCAGGGCGAGCAGTACTTC. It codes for CASSAYYRGQGEQYF.

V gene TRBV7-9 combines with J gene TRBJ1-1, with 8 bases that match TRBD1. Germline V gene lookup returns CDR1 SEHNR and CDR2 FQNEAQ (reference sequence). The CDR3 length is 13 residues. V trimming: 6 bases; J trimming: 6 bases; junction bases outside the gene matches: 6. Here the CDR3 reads CASRRSGGPEAFF. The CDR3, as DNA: TGTGCCAGCAGAAGATCAGGGGGCCCTGAAGCTTTCTTT.

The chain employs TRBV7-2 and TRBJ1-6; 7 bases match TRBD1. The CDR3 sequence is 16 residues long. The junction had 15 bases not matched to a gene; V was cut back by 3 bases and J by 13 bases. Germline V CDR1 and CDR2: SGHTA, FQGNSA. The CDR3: CASSFVPGTATSPLHF. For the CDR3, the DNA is TGTGCCAGCAGCTTCGTCCCCGGGACAGCAACGTCCCCCCTCCACTTT. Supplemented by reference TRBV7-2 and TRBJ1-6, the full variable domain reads GAGVSQSPSNKVTEKGKDVELRCDPISGHTALYWYRQSLGQGLEFLIYFQGNSAPDKSGLPSDRFSAERTGGSVSTLTIQRTQQEDSAVYLCASSFVPGTATSPLHFGNGTRLTVT.